Ten or more counts support the clone carrying this T cell receptor beta chain. The data are from a study of low-dose radiotherapy and immunotherapy resistance in tumors. About the research overall: Cohort 1 was given 0.5 Gy fractions every 2 weeks, 6.5 Gy in total.

Alpha- and beta-chain coverage of first-strand cDNA came from TRAV- and TRBV-specific primers. The PCR that amplified TCRs ran for approximately 20 cycles, relying on a constant-region primer and a V-primer adapter. mRNA, once isolated, was amplified by in vitro transcription. TCRdb processed the reads anew with MiXCR; each CDR3 protein has one entry. The sample shows tens of thousands of distinct CDR3 sequences, roughly 19% of them seen only once. This sample's time point: after trial treatment. Treatment defined: LDRT plus nivolumab, ipilimumab, low-dose cyclophosphamide and aspirin (RACIN trial). V was clipped by 1 base and J by 7 bases, with 21 bases between them. There are 16 residues in the CDR3. Germline CDR1 and CDR2: SGDLS and YYNGEE.

This clonotype was obtained from a female donor with ovarian cancer. V gene TRBV9 combines with J gene TRBJ2-7, with D possibly being TRBD1 or TRBD2 (5 bases each). Sequenced material: PBMCs, taken after low-dose radiotherapy plus immunotherapy. The CDR3 spells CASSVYGGGGSEEQYF. The CDR3 coding sequence is TGTGCCAGCAGCGTATATGGAGGTGGGGGTTCCGAAGAGCAGTACTTC.